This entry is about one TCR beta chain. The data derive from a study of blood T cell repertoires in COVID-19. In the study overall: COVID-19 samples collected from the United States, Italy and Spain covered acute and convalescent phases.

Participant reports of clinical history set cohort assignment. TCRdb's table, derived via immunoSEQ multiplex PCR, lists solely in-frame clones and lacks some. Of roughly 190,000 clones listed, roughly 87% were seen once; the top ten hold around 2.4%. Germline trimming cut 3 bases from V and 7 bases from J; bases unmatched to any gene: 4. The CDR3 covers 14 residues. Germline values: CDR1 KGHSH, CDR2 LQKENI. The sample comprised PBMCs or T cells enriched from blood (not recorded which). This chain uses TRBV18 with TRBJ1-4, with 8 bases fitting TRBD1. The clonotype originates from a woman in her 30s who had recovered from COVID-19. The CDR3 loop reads CASSPTGETEKLFF. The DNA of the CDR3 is TGTGCCAGCTCACCGACAGGGGAAACTGAAAAACTGTTTTTT.